The clone carrying this T cell receptor (beta chain) was observed a handful of times. The target antigen is unknown. These data are taken from a study of vaccination effects on CD4 cells after COVID-19. Study-level information: Researchers reported culturing over 1.5 million PBMC in each well, adding 8 to 10 IU/ml IL-2 and 10 ug/ml peptides.

With approximately 10 days of culture completed, CD4+ T cells were isolated. Libraries were prepared by immunoSEQ multiplex PCR; TCRdb keeps only in-frame clonotypes and omits some of them. The sample includes roughly 68,000 clones, 55% to 75% of them seen just once. The CDR3 runs 13 residues. J was trimmed by 6 bases and V by 5 bases; bases with no gene match: 6. V usage is TRBV12-3 or TRBV12-4 and J usage is TRBJ1-1, with 7 bases fitting TRBD1. The sequence came from a human donor who had a prior SARS-CoV-2 infection. The sample in question was CD4+ T cells from PBMCs cultured without peptide, obtained before COVID-19 vaccination. CDR3 nucleotide sequence: TGTGCCAGCAGTCGGACAGGCGCCGCTGAAGCTTTCTTT. This encodes CASSRTGAAEAFF.